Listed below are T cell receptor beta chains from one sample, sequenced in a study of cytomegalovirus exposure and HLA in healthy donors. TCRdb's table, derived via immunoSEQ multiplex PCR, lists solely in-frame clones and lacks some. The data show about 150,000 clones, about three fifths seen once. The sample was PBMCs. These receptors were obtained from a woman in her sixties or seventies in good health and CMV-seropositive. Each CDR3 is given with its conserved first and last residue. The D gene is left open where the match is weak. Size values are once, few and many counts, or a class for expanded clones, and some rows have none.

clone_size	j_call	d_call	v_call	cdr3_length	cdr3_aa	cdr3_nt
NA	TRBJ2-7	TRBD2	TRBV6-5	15	CASRQSGRASREQYF	TGTGCCAGCAGACAAAGCGGGAGGGCCTCACGGGAGCAGTACTTC
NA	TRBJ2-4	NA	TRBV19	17	CASSIQTRAVGKNIQYF	TGTGCCAGTAGTATCCAGACTAGGGCCGTAGGCAAAAACATTCAGTACTTC
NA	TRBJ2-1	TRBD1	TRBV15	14	CATSSDQGADEQFF	TGTGCCACCAGTAGCGACCAGGGGGCGGATGAGCAGTTCTTC
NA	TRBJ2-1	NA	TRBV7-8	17	CASSFKSGVGSYNEQFF	TGTGCCAGCAGCTTCAAATCAGGGGTTGGTTCCTACAATGAGCAGTTCTTC
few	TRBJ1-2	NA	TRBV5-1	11	CASSHGYGYTF	TGCGCCAGCAGCCACGGCTATGGCTACACCTTC
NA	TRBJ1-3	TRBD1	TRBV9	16	CASSVGEGATGNTIYF	TGTGCCAGCAGCGTAGGTGAGGGGGCAACTGGAAACACCATATATTTT
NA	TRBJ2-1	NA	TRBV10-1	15	CASSERGSSYNEQFF	TGCGCCAGCAGTGAGAGGGGTAGCTCCTACAATGAGCAGTTCTTC
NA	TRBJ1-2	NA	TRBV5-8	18	CASSSGLVVSSWDYGYTF	TGTGCCAGCAGCTCCGGACTCGTTGTCTCGAGTTGGGACTATGGCTACACCTTC
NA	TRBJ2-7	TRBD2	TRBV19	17	CASSIDLSGRHSYEQYF	TGTGCCAGTAGTATAGATCTTAGCGGGAGGCACTCCTACGAGCAGTACTTC
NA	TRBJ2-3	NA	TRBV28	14	CASTGRGSTDTQYF	TGTGCCAGCACCGGACGGGGGAGCACAGATACGCAGTATTTT
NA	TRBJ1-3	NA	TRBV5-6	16	CASSWGGGNSGNTIYF	TGTGCCAGCAGCTGGGGGGGCGGAAATTCTGGAAACACCATATATTTT
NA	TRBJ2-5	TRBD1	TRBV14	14	CASSPRGLGETQYF	TGTGCCAGCAGCCCCAGGGGGCTCGGCGAGACCCAGTACTTC
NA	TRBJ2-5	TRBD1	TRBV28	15	CATTTSGGSQETQYF	TGTGCCACCACTACCTCAGGGGGCTCCCAAGAGACCCAGTACTTC
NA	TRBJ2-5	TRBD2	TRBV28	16	CASSLRLAGPAETQYF	TGTGCCAGCAGTTTACGGCTAGCGGGACCGGCAGAGACCCAGTACTTC
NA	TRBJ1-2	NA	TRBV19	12	CASSPGTYGYTF	TGTGCCAGTAGTCCAGGAACCTATGGCTACACCTTC
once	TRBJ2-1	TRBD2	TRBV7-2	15	CASSLQREFGHEQFF	TGTGCCAGCAGCTTACAGCGGGAGTTTGGTCATGAGCAGTTCTTC
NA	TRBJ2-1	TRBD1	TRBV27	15	CASSRQGAAYNEQFF	TGTGCCAGCAGTCGACAGGGGGCGGCCTACAATGAGCAGTTCTTC
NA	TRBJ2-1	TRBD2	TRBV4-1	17	CASSPRLGGSSYNEQFF	TGCGCCAGCAGCCCCCGACTGGGCGGGAGCTCCTACAATGAGCAGTTCTTC
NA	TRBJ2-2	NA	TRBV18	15	CASSPRTSNTGELFF	TGTGCCAGCTCACCGAGGACAAGTAACACCGGGGAGCTGTTTTTT
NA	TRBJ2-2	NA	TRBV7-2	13	CASSPMRAGELFF	TGTGCCAGCAGCCCCATGCGTGCCGGGGAGCTGTTTTTT
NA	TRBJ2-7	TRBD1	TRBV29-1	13	CSVEDGTVYEQYF	TGCAGCGTTGAAGATGGGACAGTCTACGAGCAGTACTTC
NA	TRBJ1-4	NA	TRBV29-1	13	CSVAGSQGEKLFF	TGCAGCGTTGCGGGCAGTCAGGGGGAAAAACTGTTTTTT
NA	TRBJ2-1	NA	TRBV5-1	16	CASSFLSGESYNVQFF	TGCGCCAGCAGCTTCCTTTCGGGAGAATCCTACAATGTGCAGTTCTTC
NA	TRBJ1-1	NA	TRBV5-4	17	CASSPPDLTGMRTEAFF	TGTGCCAGCAGCCCGCCGGATCTCACAGGGATGCGGACTGAAGCTTTCTTT
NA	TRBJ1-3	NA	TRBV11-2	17	CASSLAGGAFSGNTIYF	TGTGCCAGCAGCTTAGCTGGCGGAGCCTTCTCTGGAAACACCATATATTTT
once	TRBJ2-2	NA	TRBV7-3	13	CASRGSGAGELFF	TGTGCCAGCAGGGGGAGTGGGGCCGGGGAGCTGTTTTTT
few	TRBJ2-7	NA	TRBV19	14	CASSIRGRGWEQYF	TGTGCCAGTAGTATCCGGGGCAGGGGATGGGAGCAGTACTTC
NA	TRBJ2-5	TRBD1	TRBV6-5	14	CASSFRDRGYEEYF	TGTGCCAGCAGTTTCCGGGACAGGGGGTATGAAGAGTACTTC
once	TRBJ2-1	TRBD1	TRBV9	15	CASSLTGAYYNEQFF	TGTGCCAGCAGCCTTACAGGGGCCTACTACAATGAGCAGTTCTTC
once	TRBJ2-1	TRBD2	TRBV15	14	CATSRTGRAVEQFF	TGTGCCACCAGCAGAACCGGGAGGGCGGTTGAGCAGTTCTTC
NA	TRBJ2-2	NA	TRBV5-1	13	CASKLADTGELFF	TGCGCCAGCAAGCTAGCCGACACCGGGGAGCTGTTTTTT
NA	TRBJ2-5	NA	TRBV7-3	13	CASSGGGLETQYF	TGTGCCAGCAGCGGGGGGGGCTTGGAGACCCAGTACTTC
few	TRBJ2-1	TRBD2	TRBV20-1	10	CSVAGEYQFF	TGCAGTGTGGCGGGAGAGTATCAGTTCTTC
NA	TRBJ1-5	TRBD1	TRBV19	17	CASSPRDRGRSNQPQHF	TGTGCCAGTAGTCCCCGAGACAGGGGTAGGAGCAATCAGCCCCAGCATTTT
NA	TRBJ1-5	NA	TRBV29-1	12	CSVSGSNQPQHF	TGCAGCGTTTCGGGGAGTAATCAGCCCCAGCATTTT
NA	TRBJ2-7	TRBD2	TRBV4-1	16	CASRPTIAGGSYEQYF	TGCGCCAGCAGGCCTACTATAGCGGGAGGGTCCTACGAGCAGTACTTC
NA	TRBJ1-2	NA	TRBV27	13	CASSFRGNYGYTF	TGTGCCAGCAGTTTTAGGGGTAACTATGGCTACACCTTC
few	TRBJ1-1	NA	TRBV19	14	CASSLRQMNTEAFF	TGTGCCAGTAGCCTCAGGCAGATGAACACTGAAGCTTTCTTT
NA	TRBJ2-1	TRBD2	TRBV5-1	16	CASSLALLAAQDEQFF	TGCGCCAGCAGCTTGGCCCTACTAGCGGCCCAGGATGAGCAGTTCTTC
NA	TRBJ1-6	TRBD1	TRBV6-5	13	CASGTGGNSPLHF	TGTGCCAGCGGGACAGGGGGAAATTCACCCCTCCACTTT
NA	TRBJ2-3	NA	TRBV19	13	CATLRASGDTQYF	TGTGCCACCCTCCGGGCGAGCGGAGATACGCAGTATTTT
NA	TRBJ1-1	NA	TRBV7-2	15	CASSFGSGDNTEAFF	NA
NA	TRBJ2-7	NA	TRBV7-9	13	CASSSPQGYEQYF	TGTGCCAGCAGCTCGCCCCAGGGGTACGAGCAGTACTTC
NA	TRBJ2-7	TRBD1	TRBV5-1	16	CASSLVAGTGGSEQYF	TGCGCCAGCAGCTTGGTCGCCGGGACAGGGGGTTCCGAGCAGTACTTC
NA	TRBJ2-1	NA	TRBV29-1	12	CSARKGQNEQFF	TGCAGCGCCCGAAAGGGGCAGAATGAGCAGTTCTTC
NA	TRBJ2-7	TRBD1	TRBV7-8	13	CASSLGQADEQYF	TGTGCCAGCAGCCTGGGACAGGCGGACGAGCAGTACTTC
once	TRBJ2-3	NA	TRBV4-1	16	CASSLTPGTSTDTQYF	TGCGCCAGCAGCCTGACCCCGGGAACTAGCACAGATACGCAGTATTTT